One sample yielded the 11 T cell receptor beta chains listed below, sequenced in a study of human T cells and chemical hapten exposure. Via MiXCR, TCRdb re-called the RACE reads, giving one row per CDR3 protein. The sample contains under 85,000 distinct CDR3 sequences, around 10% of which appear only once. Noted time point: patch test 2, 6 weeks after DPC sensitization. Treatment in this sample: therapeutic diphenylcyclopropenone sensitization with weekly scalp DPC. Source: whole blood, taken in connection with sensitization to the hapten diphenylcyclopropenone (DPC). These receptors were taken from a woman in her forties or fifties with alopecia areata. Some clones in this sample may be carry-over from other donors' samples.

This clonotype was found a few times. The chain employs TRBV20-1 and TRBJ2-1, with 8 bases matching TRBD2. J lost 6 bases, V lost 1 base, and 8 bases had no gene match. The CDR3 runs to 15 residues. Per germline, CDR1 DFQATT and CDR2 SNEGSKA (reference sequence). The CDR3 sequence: CSARGEREMSNEQFF. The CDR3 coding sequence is TGCAGTGCTAGAGGGGAGCGGGAGATGAGCAATGAGCAGTTCTTC.

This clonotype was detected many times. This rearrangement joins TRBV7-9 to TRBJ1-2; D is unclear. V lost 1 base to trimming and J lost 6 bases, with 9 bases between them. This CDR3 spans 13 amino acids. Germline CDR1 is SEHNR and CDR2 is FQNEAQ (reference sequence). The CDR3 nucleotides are TGTGCCAGCAGCTTAGGGGAAGGGAATGGCTACACCTTC. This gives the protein CASSLGEGNGYTF.

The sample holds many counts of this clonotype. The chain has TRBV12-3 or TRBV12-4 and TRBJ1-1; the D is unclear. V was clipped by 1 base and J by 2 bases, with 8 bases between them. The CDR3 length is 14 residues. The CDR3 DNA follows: TGTGCCAGCAGTTTAGGAGGGTTTAACACTGAAGCTTTCTTT. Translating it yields CASSLGGFNTEAFF.

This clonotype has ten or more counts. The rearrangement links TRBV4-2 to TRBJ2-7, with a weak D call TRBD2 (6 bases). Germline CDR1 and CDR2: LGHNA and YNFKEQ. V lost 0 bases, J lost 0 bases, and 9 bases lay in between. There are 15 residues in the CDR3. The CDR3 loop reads CASSQDRDFSYEQYF. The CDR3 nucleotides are TGTGCCAGCAGCCAAGATCGGGACTTCTCCTACGAGCAGTACTTC.

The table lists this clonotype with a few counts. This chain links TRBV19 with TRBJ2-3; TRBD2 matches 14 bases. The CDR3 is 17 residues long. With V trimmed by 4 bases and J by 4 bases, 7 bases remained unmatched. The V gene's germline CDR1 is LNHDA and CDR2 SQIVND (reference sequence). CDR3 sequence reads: CASSTSGTSGSADTQYF. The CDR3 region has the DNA TGTGCCAGTAGTACCTCCGGGACTAGCGGGAGTGCAGATACGCAGTATTTT.

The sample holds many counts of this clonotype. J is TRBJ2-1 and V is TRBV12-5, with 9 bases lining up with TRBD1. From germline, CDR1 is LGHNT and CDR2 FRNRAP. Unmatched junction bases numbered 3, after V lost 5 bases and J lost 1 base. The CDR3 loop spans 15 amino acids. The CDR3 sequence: CASGRGTGSYNEQFF. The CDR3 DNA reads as TGTGCTAGTGGTCGCGGGACAGGGTCCTACAATGAGCAGTTCTTC.

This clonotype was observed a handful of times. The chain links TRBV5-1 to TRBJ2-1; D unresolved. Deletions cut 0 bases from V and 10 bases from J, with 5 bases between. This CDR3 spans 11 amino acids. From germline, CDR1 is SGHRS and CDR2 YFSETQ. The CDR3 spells CASSLVEEQFF. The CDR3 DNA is TGCGCCAGCAGCTTGGTGGAGGAGCAGTTCTTC.

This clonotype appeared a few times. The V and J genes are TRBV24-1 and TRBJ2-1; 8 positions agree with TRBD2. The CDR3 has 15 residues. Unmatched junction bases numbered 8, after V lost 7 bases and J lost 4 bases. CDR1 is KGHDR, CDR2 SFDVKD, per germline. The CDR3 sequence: CATSGGDPIYNEQFF. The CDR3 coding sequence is TGTGCCACCAGCGGGGGGGACCCCATTTACAATGAGCAGTTCTTC.

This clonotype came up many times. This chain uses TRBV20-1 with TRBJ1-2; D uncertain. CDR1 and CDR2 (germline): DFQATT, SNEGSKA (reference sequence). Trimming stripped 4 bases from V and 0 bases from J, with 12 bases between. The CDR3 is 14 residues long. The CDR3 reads CSAKASVSNYGYTF. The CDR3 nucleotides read TGCAGTGCTAAGGCCAGCGTTTCTAACTATGGCTACACCTTC.

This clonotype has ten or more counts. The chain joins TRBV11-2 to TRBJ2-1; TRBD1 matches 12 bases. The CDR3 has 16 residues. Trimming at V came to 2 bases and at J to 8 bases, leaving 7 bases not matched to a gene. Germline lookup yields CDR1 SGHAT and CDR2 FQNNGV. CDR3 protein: CASSLPGTGGIHEQFF. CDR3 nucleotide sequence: TGTGCCAGCAGCTTACCCGGGACAGGGGGCATCCATGAGCAGTTCTTC.

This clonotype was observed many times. The CDR3 reads CAISEPSPYEQYF. CDR3 bases: TGTGCCATCAGTGAGCCGAGCCCCTACGAGCAGTACTTC. V and J are TRBV10-3 and TRBJ2-7; D is undetermined. CDR3 size: 13 residues. The germline V gene encodes CDR1 ENHRY and CDR2 SYGVKD. Trimming removed 2 bases from V and 2 bases from J, with 7 bases in between.